This T cell receptor (beta chain) was documented in a study of shared clonotypes between healthy human individuals. Germline-derived CDR1 and CDR2 are SGHRS and YFSETQ. The CDR3 extends over 16 amino acids. The ends lost 4 bases at V and 0 bases at J; junction bases unmatched: 5. Each PCR replicate from the sorted subsets contained 200 to 250 ng DNA, which is tens of thousands of T cell genomes. The table came from immunoSEQ multiplex PCR; TCRdb's copy has only in-frame clones and leaves some out. The table records 2.5 million or so clones, more than 80% of them present only once. Sequenced input: naive CD4+ T cells sorted from blood. Subset of the sample: CD45RA+ positively selected. The clonotype comes from a man between 18 and 35 years old in good health. The V and J genes are TRBV5-1 and TRBJ2-1; 9 bases fit TRBD2. As DNA, the CDR3 is TGCGCCAGCAGCCGGGTTAGCGGGGGCTCCTACAATGAGCAGTTCTTC. Protein sequence: CASSRVSGGSYNEQFF.